This T cell receptor beta chain was profiled in a study of molecular identifiers for immune sequencing clone quantification. Study-wide results and limits: Approximately 1 million naive cells reportedly did not prevent detection of spiked Jurkat TCR RNA from one cell.

Previously described methods with listed TCR primers produced the bulk TCR libraries. TCRdb reprocessed the PCR reads via MiXCR and lists one record per CDR3 protein. The table lists over 600,000 distinct CDR3 sequences, 15% to 20% of them singletons, with roughly 0.9% in the top ten. This clonotype was observed many times. The target antigen is unknown. V was pared by 7 bases and J by 2 bases, with 6 bases of the junction left unmatched. The CDR3 spans 13 residues. CDR1 and CDR2 (germline): SGHRS, YFSETQ. This TCR was sampled from a human donor in good health. Some libraries in this study had Jurkat cell RNA spiked in. The rearrangement uses TRBV5-1 and TRBJ2-7; 7 nucleotides match TRBD2. The sequenced sample was naive CD8+ T cells from blood, with Jurkat cell RNA spiked in. Noted subset: FACS-sorted CD8+CD4-CCR7+CD45RA+ naive T cells. In DNA, the CDR3 is TGCGCCAGCGCGGGGGAGGTAACCTACGAGCAGTACTTC. Its protein is CASAGEVTYEQYF.